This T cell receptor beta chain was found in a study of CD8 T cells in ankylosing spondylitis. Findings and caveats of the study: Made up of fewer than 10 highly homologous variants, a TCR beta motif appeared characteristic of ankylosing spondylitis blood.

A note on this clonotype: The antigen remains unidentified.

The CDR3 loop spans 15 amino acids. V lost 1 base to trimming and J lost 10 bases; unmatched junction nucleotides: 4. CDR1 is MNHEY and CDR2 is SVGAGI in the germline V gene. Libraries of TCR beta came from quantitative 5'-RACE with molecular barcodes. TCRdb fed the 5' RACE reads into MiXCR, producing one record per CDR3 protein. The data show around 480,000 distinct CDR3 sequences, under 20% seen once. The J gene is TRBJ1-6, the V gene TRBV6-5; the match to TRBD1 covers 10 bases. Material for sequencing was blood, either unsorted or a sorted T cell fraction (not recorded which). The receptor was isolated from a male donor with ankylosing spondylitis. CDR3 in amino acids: CASSYWDRGRSPLHF. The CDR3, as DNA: TGTGCCAGCAGTTACTGGGACAGGGGTCGATCACCCCTCCACTTT.